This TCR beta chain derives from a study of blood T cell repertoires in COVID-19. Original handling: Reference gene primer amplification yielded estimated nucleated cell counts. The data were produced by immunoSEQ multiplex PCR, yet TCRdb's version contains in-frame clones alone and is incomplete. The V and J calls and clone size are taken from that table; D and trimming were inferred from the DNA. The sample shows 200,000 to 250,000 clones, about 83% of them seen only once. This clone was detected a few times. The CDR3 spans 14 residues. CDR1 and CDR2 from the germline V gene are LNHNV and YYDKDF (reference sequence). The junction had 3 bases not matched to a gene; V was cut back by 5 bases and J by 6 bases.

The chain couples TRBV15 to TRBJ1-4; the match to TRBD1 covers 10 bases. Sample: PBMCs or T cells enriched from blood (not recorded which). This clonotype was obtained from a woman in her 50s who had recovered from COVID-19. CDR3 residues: CATSEGTGDEKLFF. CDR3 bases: TGTGCCACCAGCGAGGGGACAGGGGATGAAAAACTGTTTTTT.